A single sample is the source of the 15 T cell receptor beta chains below, sequenced in a study of metastatic and nonmetastatic thyroid tumors (dated by TCRdb to 2018 to 2020). Library generation was performed with PCR. The instrument was an Illumina HiSeq 4000. Through fastp at Q25 and MiXCR, TCRdb rebuilt clones from the public reads, retaining in-frame beta chains. For this sample there are some 7,000 clones; approximately 30% appear just once. Of the sample, more than 20% falls within the top ten clones. No patient had received any treatment before thyroid surgery. Sequencing was carried out using adjacent normal tissue. The origin of the receptors is a male donor with papillary thyroid cancer or a benign thyroid nodule (not recorded which). Some clones in this sample may be carry-over from other donors' samples.

The table lists this clone with many counts. The rearrangement links TRBV6-1 to TRBJ1-1; D is undetermined. The CDR3 is 15 residues long. The V gene's germline CDR1 is MNHNS and CDR2 SASEGT. V was clipped by 5 bases and J by 7 bases, with 20 bases between them. The CDR3 sequence is CASSRTGVFPGEAFF. The CDR3 DNA sequence: TGTGCCAGCAGTCGGACGGGTGTGTTCCCAGGTGAAGCTTTCTTT.

Points on this clone: A much larger clonotype is one base distant, so this may be a read error. The V and J genes are TRBV9 and TRBJ2-7; TRBD2 might be the D (6 bases). V lost 0 bases to trimming and J lost 10 bases, with 20 bases between them. Germline assignment: CDR1 SGDLS and CDR2 YYNGEE. The CDR3 is 15 residues long. CDR3 residues: CASSVAAGLTGDQYF. The CDR3 coding sequence is TGTGCCAGCAGCGTAGCCGCGGGACTTACGGGGGATCAGTACTTC.

The chain is built from TRBV5-1 and TRBJ2-4; D perhaps matches TRBD1 (5 bases). Trimming stripped 5 bases from V and 0 bases from J, with 15 bases between. This CDR3 region has 16 residues. Germline assignment: CDR1 SGHRS and CDR2 YFSETQ. CDR3: CASSHGVGLAKNIQYF. The CDR3 bases are TGCGCCAGCAGTCATGGGGTGGGGCTAGCCAAAAACATTCAGTACTTC.

This clone was detected many times. The chain links TRBV6-1 to TRBJ2-7; TRBD2 matches at 10 bases. V shed 7 bases, J shed 5 bases, and the junction held 5 bases outside the gene matches. This CDR3 contains 13 residues. CDR1 and CDR2 (germline): MNHNS, SASEGT. In DNA form, the CDR3 reads TGTGCCAGCAAGGCTAGCGGGAGTGACGAGCAGTACTTC. It encodes CASKASGSDEQYF.

By frequency in the sample, this clone is medium-sized. The chain has TRBV24-1 and TRBJ2-2, with TRBD1 identical over 7 bases. This CDR3 spans 17 amino acids. Per the germline V gene, CDR1 is KGHDR and CDR2 is SFDVKD. J lost 0 bases, V lost 1 base, and 4 bases had no gene match. This CDR3 reads CATSDLRTGSNTGELFF. The CDR3, as DNA: TGTGCCACCAGTGATTTACGGACAGGATCGAACACCGGGGAGCTGTTTTTT.

At least ten counts were recorded for this clone. The chain has TRBV29-1 and TRBJ1-1; perhaps TRBD1 as D (5 bases). V was shortened by 7 bases and J by 0 bases, with 15 bases between the two germline ends. The CDR3 length is 14 residues. The germline CDR1 and CDR2 sequences are SQVTM and ANQGSEA. CDR3 region: CSAGTSSMNTEAFF. CDR3 DNA: TGCAGCGCAGGGACGTCAAGCATGAACACTGAAGCTTTCTTT.

By its share, this clone is medium-sized (0.01 to 0.1%). The chain links TRBV7-8 to TRBJ2-7, with 8 bases matching TRBD1. The junction had 8 bases not matched to a gene; V was cut back by 1 base and J by 6 bases. CDR3 length: 15 amino acids. CDR1 is SGHVS, CDR2 FQNEAQ, per germline. This CDR3 is CASSLETPGGFEQYF. CDR3 sequence (DNA): TGTGCCAGCAGCTTAGAGACGCCAGGGGGCTTCGAGCAGTACTTC.

A single count supports this clone. The rearrangement joins TRBV20-1 to TRBJ2-1; D gene unclear. The CDR3 consists of 14 residues. V gave up 0 bases and J gave up 0 bases, with 6 bases separating them. In germline, CDR1 is DFQATT, CDR2 SNEGSKA (reference sequence). For the CDR3, the DNA is TGCAGTGCTAGAGATCTCCTCTCCTACAATGAGCAGTTCTTC. It encodes CSARDLLSYNEQFF.

CDR3 loop: CASSVTGISGYTF. CDR3 DNA sequence: TGTGCCAGCAGCGTTACAGGGATCTCTGGCTACACCTTC. The V gene is TRBV28, the J gene TRBJ1-2, with a weak D call TRBD1 (6 bases). The CDR3 is 13 amino acids. The V end lost 6 bases, the J end lost 7 bases, and 15 bases lay between the germline ends. Per the germline V gene, CDR1 is MDHEN and CDR2 is SYDVKM.

This sequence joins TRBV5-5 and TRBJ2-1; D is ambiguous. The CDR3 sequence is 15 residues long. CDR1 and CDR2 from the germline V gene are SGHKS and YYEKEE (reference sequence). The ends were cut back, 7 bases at V and 0 bases at J, with 14 bases in the middle. CDR3 sequence reads: CASGTLWGSYNEQFF. CDR3 nucleotide sequence: TGTGCCAGCGGCACTCTGTGGGGCTCCTACAATGAGCAGTTCTTC.

The CDR3 sequence: CASSSAGTGEDEQYF. CDR3 sequence (DNA): TGCGCCAGCAGCTCAGCCGGGACAGGTGAAGACGAGCAGTACTTC. The chain joins TRBV5-1 to TRBJ2-7, with TRBD1 matching over 8 bases. Germline values: CDR1 SGHRS, CDR2 YFSETQ. V dropped 3 bases and J dropped 5; count of bases not matched to a gene: 10. The CDR3 totals 15 residues.

This clone was observed at least ten times. V and J are TRBV18 and TRBJ2-1; D might be TRBD1 (6 bases). Germline V gives CDR1 KGHSH, CDR2 LQKENI. The CDR3 is made up of 15 amino acids. The ends were cut back, 3 bases at V and 4 bases at J, with 13 bases in the middle. The CDR3 protein is CASSPTGYSYNEQFF. In nucleotides, the CDR3 is TGTGCCAGCTCACCGACAGGCTACTCTTACAATGAGCAGTTCTTC.

This clone has ten or more counts. The CDR3 is CSAHRRSRGYEQYF. Written as DNA, the CDR3 is TGCAGTGCTCACCGACGGAGCCGGGGGTACGAGCAGTACTTC. The chain employs TRBV20-1 and TRBJ2-7; a possible D gene is TRBD2 (6 bases). Looked up from germline, CDR1 is DFQATT and CDR2 is SNEGSKA (reference sequence). Trimming shortened V by 5 bases and J by 4 bases, and 18 bases separated the two germline ends. This CDR3 has 14 residues.

This clone is large (0.1 to 1%) by share. This sequence joins TRBV6-5 and TRBJ1-3; D gene unclear. Per the germline V gene, CDR1 is MNHEY and CDR2 is SVGAGI. CDR3 length: 15 amino acids. The ends were cut back, 2 bases at V and 8 bases at J, with 16 bases in the middle. The CDR3 sequence: CASSYPGRDGDTIYF. In DNA form, the CDR3 reads TGTGCCAGCAGTTACCCCGGACGGGATGGGGACACCATATATTTT.

Worth noting for this clone: The junction differs from germline at one of its ends, possibly a read error. J is TRBJ2-1 and V is TRBV6-5; D unresolved. The CDR3 consists of 14 residues. Germline values: CDR1 MNHEY, CDR2 SVGAGI. CDR3 DNA sequence: TGTGCCAGCAGTTACTCGGATTCCGGGCCTGGGCAGTTATTC. Protein sequence: CASSYSDSGPGQLF.